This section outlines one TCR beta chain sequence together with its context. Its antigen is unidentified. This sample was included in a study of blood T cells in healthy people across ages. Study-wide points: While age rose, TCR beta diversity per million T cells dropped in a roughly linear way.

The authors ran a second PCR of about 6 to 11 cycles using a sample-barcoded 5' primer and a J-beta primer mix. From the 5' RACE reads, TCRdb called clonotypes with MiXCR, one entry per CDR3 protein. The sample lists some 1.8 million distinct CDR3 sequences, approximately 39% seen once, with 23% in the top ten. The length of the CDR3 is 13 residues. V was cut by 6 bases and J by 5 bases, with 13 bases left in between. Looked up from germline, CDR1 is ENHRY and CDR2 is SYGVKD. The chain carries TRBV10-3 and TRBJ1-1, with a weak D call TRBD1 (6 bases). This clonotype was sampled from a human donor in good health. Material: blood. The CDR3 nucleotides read TGTGCCATCAGGGATAACAGGGAGACTGAAGCTTTCTTT. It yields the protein CAIRDNRETEAFF.